What follows is one T cell receptor beta chain and its context. Its antigen is unidentified. This entry is derived from a study of neoadjuvant nivolumab and ipilimumab in lung cancer. About the research overall: Patients got nivolumab 3 mg/kg on days 1, 15 and 29; combination added ipilimumab 1 mg/kg day 1.

Produced via immunoSEQ multiplex PCR; TCRdb's table is partial and in-frame only. The sample lists about 9,000 clones, nearly 85% occurring once. Whole-study findings and limits: Pretherapy blood TCR richness correlated positively with resected tumor richness.

The source is an adult with non-small cell lung cancer. The input for sequencing was tumor tissue, taken after neoadjuvant nivolumab, alone or with ipilimumab, at or shortly before surgery.

The CDR3 loop is CASKKAAGMNTEAFF. The CDR3 DNA reads TGTGCCAGCAAGAAGGCAGCAGGGATGAACACTGAAGCTTTCTTT. This rearrangement joins TRBV7-9 to TRBJ1-1, with TRBD1 as a possible D gene (5 bases). V was cut by 7 bases and J by 0 bases, with 15 bases left in between. Germline lookup yields CDR1 SEHNR and CDR2 FQNEAQ (reference sequence). The CDR3 consists of 15 residues.